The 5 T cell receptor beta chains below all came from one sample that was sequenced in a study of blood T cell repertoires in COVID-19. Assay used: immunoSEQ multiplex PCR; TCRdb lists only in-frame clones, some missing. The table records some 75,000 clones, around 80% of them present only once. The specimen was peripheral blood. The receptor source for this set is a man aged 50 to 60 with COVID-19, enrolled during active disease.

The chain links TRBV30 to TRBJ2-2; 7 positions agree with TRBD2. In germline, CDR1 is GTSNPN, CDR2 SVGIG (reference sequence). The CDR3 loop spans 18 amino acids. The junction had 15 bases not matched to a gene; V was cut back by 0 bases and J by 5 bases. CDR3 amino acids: CAWSVPPSEAGATGELFF. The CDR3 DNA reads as TGTGCCTGGAGTGTACCCCCCTCGGAGGCGGGAGCAACCGGGGAGCTGTTTTTT.

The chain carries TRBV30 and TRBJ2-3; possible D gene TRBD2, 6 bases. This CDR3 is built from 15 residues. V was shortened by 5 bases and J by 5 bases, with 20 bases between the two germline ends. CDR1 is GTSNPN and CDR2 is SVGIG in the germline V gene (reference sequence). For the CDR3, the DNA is TGTGCCTGGGGCCCGGGACTCCCCGACGGAGATACGCAGTATTTT. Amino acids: CAWGPGLPDGDTQYF.

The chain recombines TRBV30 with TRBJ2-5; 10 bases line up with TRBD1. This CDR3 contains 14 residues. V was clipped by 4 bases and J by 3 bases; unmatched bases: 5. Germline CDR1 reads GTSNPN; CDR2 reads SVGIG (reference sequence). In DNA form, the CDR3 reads TGTGCCTGGATGGGGGACAGGGGTAAAGAGACCCAGTACTTC. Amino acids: CAWMGDRGKETQYF.

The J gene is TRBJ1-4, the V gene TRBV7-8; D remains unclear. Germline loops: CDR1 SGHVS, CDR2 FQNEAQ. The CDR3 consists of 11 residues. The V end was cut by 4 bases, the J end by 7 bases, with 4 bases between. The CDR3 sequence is CASSSREKLFF. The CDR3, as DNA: TGTGCCAGCAGCTCCCGTGAAAAACTGTTTTTT.

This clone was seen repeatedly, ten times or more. Written as DNA, the CDR3 is TGTGCCAGCAGCTCCGGACCGGGACATATCACAGATACGCAGTATTTT. Amino acid sequence: CASSSGPGHITDTQYF. V gene TRBV7-9 combines with J gene TRBJ2-3, with a possible D match to TRBD1 (6 bases). The V end was cut by 4 bases, the J end by 2 bases, with 16 bases between. The V gene's germline CDR1 is SEHNR and CDR2 FQNEAQ (reference sequence). The CDR3 is 16 residues long.